These 11 T cell receptor beta chains share one sample of origin, sequenced in a study of blood T cell repertoires in COVID-19. Profiled with immunoSEQ multiplex PCR; TCRdb holds only in-frame clones, not every one. The sample has about 230,000 clones; about nine tenths are singletons. Sequencing was performed on PBMCs or T cells enriched from blood (not recorded which). The receptors stem from a woman aged 40-49 years with acute COVID-19.

The chain combines TRBV9 with TRBJ1-1; D is ambiguous. Deletions cut 0 bases from V and 0 bases from J, with 6 bases between. CDR3 length: 14 residues. In germline, CDR1 is SGDLS, CDR2 YYNGEE. CDR3 coding DNA: TGTGCCAGCAGCGTAGCACTAGTGAACACTGAAGCTTTCTTT. This sequence encodes CASSVALVNTEAFF.

The V call is TRBV18, the J call TRBJ2-5; D is undetermined. The V end lost 3 bases, the J end lost 4 bases, and 3 bases lay between the germline ends. The CDR3 has 11 amino acids. The germline CDR1 and CDR2 sequences are KGHSH and LQKENI. This chain's CDR3 is CASSPGETQYF. CDR3 DNA sequence: TGTGCCAGCTCACCCGGAGAGACCCAGTACTTC.

The chain uses TRBV12-5 and TRBJ1-3, with D unclear. CDR1 is LGHNT, CDR2 FRNRAP, per germline. The V end was cut by 0 bases, the J end by 0 bases, with 9 bases between. CDR3 length: 16 amino acids. The CDR3 DNA sequence: TGTGCTAGTGGTTTGGTTTTAGATTCCTCTGGAAACACCATATATTTT. Its translation is CASGLVLDSSGNTIYF.

The chain couples TRBV7-9 to TRBJ2-3; no firm D call. Trimming stripped 0 bases from V and 3 bases from J, with 4 bases between. The CDR3 consists of 13 residues. CDR1 and CDR2 (germline): SEHNR, FQNEAQ (reference sequence). The CDR3 nucleotides read TGTGCCAGCAGCTTAGCTATGACAGATACGCAGTATTTT. Amino acids: CASSLAMTDTQYF. The full variable domain, its missing parts supplied by reference TRBV7-9 and TRBJ2-3, is DTGVSQNPRHKITKRGQNVTFRCDPISEHNRLYWYRQTLGQGPEFLTYFQNEAQLEKSRLLSDRFSAERPKGSFSTLEIQRTEQGDSAMYLCASSLAMTDTQYFGPGTRLTVL.

This chain connects TRBV5-1 to TRBJ2-1; weak D call: TRBD2 (6 bases). Per germline, CDR1 SGHRS and CDR2 YFSETQ. The CDR3 totals 16 residues. V lost 5 bases, J lost 0 bases, and 15 bases lay in between. CDR3 sequence (DNA): TGCGCCAGCAGTTTTTCGGCGGGGAGCTCCTACAATGAGCAGTTCTTC. Its translation is CASSFSAGSSYNEQFF. The whole variable domain, remainder taken from reference TRBV5-1 and TRBJ2-1, is KAGVTQTPRYLIKTRGQQVTLSCSPISGHRSVSWYQQTPGQGLQFLFEYFSETQRNKGNFPGRFSGRQFSNSRSEMNVSTLELGDSALYLCASSFSAGSSYNEQFFGPGTRLTVL.

The chain links TRBV4-3 to TRBJ2-3; D is unresolved. Per germline, CDR1 LGHNA and CDR2 YSLEER. The CDR3 has 16 residues. With 1 base removed from V and 3 bases from J, the gap between germline ends came to 14 bases. The CDR3 DNA reads TGCGCCAGCAGCCAAGCCTCCCTTGACGGGACAGATACGCAGTATTTT. Residues: CASSQASLDGTDTQYF.

The chain couples TRBV29-1 to TRBJ1-6; the match to TRBD1 covers 7 bases. The germline CDR1 and CDR2 sequences are SQVTM and ANQGSEA. This CDR3 has 13 amino acids. V lost 6 bases and J lost 5; bases outside the gene matches: 4. For the CDR3, the DNA is TGCAGCGTACGGGACAGCGATAATTCACCCCTCCACTTT. This translates into CSVRDSDNSPLHF. The full variable domain, its missing parts supplied by reference TRBV29-1 and TRBJ1-6, is SAVISQKPSRDICQRGTSLTIQCQVDSQVTMMFWYRQQPGQSLTLIATANQGSEATYESGFVIDKFPISRPNLTFSTLTVSNMSPEDSSIYLCSVRDSDNSPLHFGNGTRLTVT.

Notes on this clone: This sample also contains other DNA sequences that code for the same CDR3. J is TRBJ1-6 and V is TRBV10-3, with 10 bases fitting TRBD1. CDR3 length: 14 residues. The ends lost 6 bases at V and 5 bases at J; junction bases unmatched: 1. The V gene's germline CDR1 is ENHRY and CDR2 SYGVKD. CDR3 bases: TGTGCCATCAGAGGGACAGGGGATAATTCACCCCTCCACTTT. This translates into CAIRGTGDNSPLHF.

This sequence joins TRBV6-5 and TRBJ1-1; D uncertain. The germline CDR1 and CDR2 sequences are MNHEY and SVGAGI. V was clipped by 6 bases and J by 1 base, with 12 bases between them. The CDR3 is made up of 14 amino acids. The CDR3 coding sequence is TGTGCCAGCAGCTCCCGGGTAGGGAACACTGAAGCTTTCTTT. Its translation: CASSSRVGNTEAFF.

J is TRBJ2-7 and V is TRBV7-6; 7 bases line up with TRBD2. V lost 2 bases, J lost 0 bases, and 7 bases stayed unmatched. This CDR3 spans 16 amino acids. Germline assignment: CDR1 SGHVS and CDR2 FNYEAQ. The CDR3 DNA is TGTGCCAGCAGCTTACTATCGGGAGGTTGCTCCTACGAGCAGTACGTC. Translated: CASSLLSGGCSYEQYV.

V gene TRBV5-1 combines with J gene TRBJ2-5, with a weak D call TRBD2 (5 bases). This CDR3 comprises 14 residues. Trimming removed 5 bases from V and 5 bases from J, with 16 bases in between. CDR1 and CDR2 from the germline V gene are SGHRS and YFSETQ. CDR3 DNA sequence: TGCGCCAGCAGGGGAGTAGCAAGTGGGGAGACCCAGTACTTC. The encoded protein is CASRGVASGETQYF.